One and the same sample provided the 12 T cell receptor beta chains below, sequenced in a study of T-cell reconstitution after alpha-beta-depleted transplantation in children (dated by TCRdb to about 2016). The treatment or condition label corresponds to: allogeneic hematopoietic cell transplantation with graft depleted of TCRalphabeta T cells and CD19 B cells. Receptor amplification or capture employed PCR. The instrument given in TCRdb is Illumina HiSeq 2500. Molecular barcoding was employed in the preparation of TCR libraries, with unique molecular identifiers being used to normalize TCRbeta repertoire quantification. TCRdb reprocessing: public reads trimmed at Q25 with fastp, clones called with MiXCR, in-frame beta chains kept. Rows merge per CDR3 protein into single entries with the most common DNA and genes. This sample has some 300,000 distinct CDR3 sequences in its table, and about 9.4% of those were observed once. The ten largest clonotypes hold 7.5% of the sample.

The sequencing here drew on PBMCs, taken before TCRalphabeta/CD19-depleted stem cell transplant. These TCRs come from a boy less than two years old with acute myeloid leukemia, due to receive a stem cell transplant.

This clonotype showed up many times. The chain links TRBV5-1 to TRBJ1-5, with 8 bases fitting TRBD1. There are 16 residues in the CDR3. Trimming took 4 bases from V and 4 from J; bases not matched to a gene: 10. In germline, CDR1 is SGHRS, CDR2 YFSETQ. CDR3 DNA sequence: TGCGCCAGCAGCACCGCCCCAGGACAGGGAAATCAGCCCCAGCATTTT. Encoded protein: CASSTAPGQGNQPQHF.

This clonotype was found many times. The V and J genes are TRBV7-9 and TRBJ2-7; D might be TRBD1 or TRBD2, each matching 5 bases. This CDR3 contains 12 residues. V gave up 3 bases and J gave up 7 bases, with 10 bases separating them. CDR1 SEHNR and CDR2 FQNEAQ come from the germline V gene (reference sequence). In DNA form, the CDR3 reads TGTGCCAGCAGCTTGGGGGATCTTGAGCAGTACTTC. Its protein product is CASSLGDLEQYF.

This clonotype was detected many times. CDR3 sequence reads: CASSLTSDRVSYEQYF. In nucleotides, the CDR3 is TGTGCCAGCAGCTTAACTTCCGACAGGGTATCCTACGAGCAGTACTTC. The V call is TRBV11-1, the J call TRBJ2-7, with 7 bases aligning to TRBD1. There are 16 residues in the CDR3. V shed 2 bases, J shed 1 base, and the junction held 8 bases outside the gene matches. CDR1 SGHAT and CDR2 FQDESV come from the germline V gene (reference sequence).

Many counts were recorded for this clonotype. The chain combines TRBV28 with TRBJ1-4; D gene unclear. The CDR3 totals 11 residues. The germline CDR1 and CDR2 sequences are MDHEN and SYDVKM. The V end was cut by 4 bases, the J end by 6 bases, with 3 bases between. The CDR3 loop is CASSSDEKLFF. The CDR3 nucleotides read TGTGCCAGCAGTTCGGATGAAAAACTGTTTTTT.

This clonotype was seen ten or more times. V and J are TRBV3-1 and TRBJ1-1; D gene ambiguous. V lost 6 bases and J lost 2, with 13 bases in between. The germline V gene encodes CDR1 LGHDT and CDR2 YNNKEL (reference sequence). The CDR3 spans 14 residues. The CDR3: CASRNSGKNTEAFF. The CDR3 DNA reads as TGTGCCAGCAGGAATTCGGGAAAAAACACTGAAGCTTTCTTT.

Ten or more counts support this clonotype. V and J are TRBV28 and TRBJ1-3; 7 bases match TRBD1. With 6 bases clipped from V and 9 bases from J, the junction kept 11 bases outside the gene matches. CDR1 and CDR2 (germline): MDHEN, SYDVKM. The CDR3 runs to 14 residues. Here the CDR3 reads CASSDRVASGTIYF. CDR3 sequence (DNA): TGTGCCAGCAGCGACAGGGTGGCTTCGGGCACCATATATTTT.

The chain recombines TRBV9 with TRBJ2-7; 9 nucleotides agree with TRBD2. The CDR3 extends over 15 amino acids. Germline V lookup: CDR1 SGDLS, CDR2 YYNGEE. V lost 2 bases to trimming and J lost 7 bases; unmatched junction nucleotides: 10. Here the CDR3 reads CASSVGTSRYREQYF. The CDR3 DNA is TGTGCCAGCAGCGTCGGGACTAGCAGATATAGGGAGCAGTACTTC.

This clonotype came up many times. This chain joins TRBV29-1 and TRBJ1-2; 9 bases are a match to TRBD1. The length of the CDR3 is 13 residues. Germline assignment: CDR1 SQVTM and CDR2 ANQGSEA. V was pared by 6 bases and J by 5 bases, with 7 bases of the junction left unmatched. This CDR3 reads CSVGIDRGYGYTF. The CDR3 DNA follows: TGCAGCGTGGGAATAGACAGGGGGTATGGCTACACCTTC.

The table lists this clonotype with many counts. The rearrangement links TRBV7-2 to TRBJ2-7, with D perhaps matching TRBD2 (5 bases). Germline V gene sequence: CDR1 SGHTA, CDR2 FQGNSA. The V and J ends lost 1 base and 0 bases respectively, with 13 bases between them. The CDR3 is 16 residues long. CDR3: CASSLGPSGSSYEQYF. The DNA of the CDR3 is TGTGCCAGCAGCTTAGGGCCCAGCGGAAGCTCCTACGAGCAGTACTTC. Supplemented by reference TRBV7-2 and TRBJ2-7, the full variable domain reads GAGVSQSPSNKVTEKGKDVELRCDPISGHTALYWYRQSLGQGLEFLIYFQGNSAPDKSGLPSDRFSAERTGGSVSTLTIQRTQQEDSAVYLCASSLGPSGSSYEQYFGPGTRLTVT.

This clonotype has a handful of counts. The chain employs TRBV15 and TRBJ1-4, with a weak D call TRBD1 (6 bases). The CDR3 contains 15 residues. V was cut by 0 bases and J by 9 bases, with 14 bases left in between. Germline V gene lookup returns CDR1 LNHNV and CDR2 YYDKDF (reference sequence). CDR3 protein: CATSRDLGGDQKLFF. The DNA for the CDR3 is TGTGCCACCAGCAGAGATCTAGGGGGGGACCAAAAACTGTTTTTT. Full variable domain (missing parts from reference TRBV15 and TRBJ1-4): DAMVIQNPRYQVTQFGKPVTLSCSQTLNHNVMYWYQQKSSQAPKLLFHYYDKDFNNEADTPDNFQSRRPNTSFCFLDIRSPGLGDTAMYLCATSRDLGGDQKLFFGSGTQLSVL.

This clonotype was recorded at least ten times. The chain is built from TRBV7-2 and TRBJ2-2; no clear D. The CDR3 has 15 amino acids. V shed 0 bases and J shed 3 bases, with 8 bases lying between them. In germline, CDR1 is SGHTA, CDR2 FQGNSA. The DNA of the CDR3 is TGTGCCAGCAGCTTAGCGTCGAGCTACACCGGGGAGCTGTTTTTT. Translation: CASSLASSYTGELFF.

The chain combines TRBV5-1 with TRBJ1-5; D remains ambiguous. V was cut by 0 bases and J by 5 bases, with 9 bases left in between. This CDR3 spans 14 amino acids. The V gene's germline CDR1 is SGHRS and CDR2 YFSETQ. CDR3 nucleotides: TGCGCCAGCAGCTTGGGAGGGAGCGATCAGCCCCAGCATTTT. It yields the protein CASSLGGSDQPQHF.